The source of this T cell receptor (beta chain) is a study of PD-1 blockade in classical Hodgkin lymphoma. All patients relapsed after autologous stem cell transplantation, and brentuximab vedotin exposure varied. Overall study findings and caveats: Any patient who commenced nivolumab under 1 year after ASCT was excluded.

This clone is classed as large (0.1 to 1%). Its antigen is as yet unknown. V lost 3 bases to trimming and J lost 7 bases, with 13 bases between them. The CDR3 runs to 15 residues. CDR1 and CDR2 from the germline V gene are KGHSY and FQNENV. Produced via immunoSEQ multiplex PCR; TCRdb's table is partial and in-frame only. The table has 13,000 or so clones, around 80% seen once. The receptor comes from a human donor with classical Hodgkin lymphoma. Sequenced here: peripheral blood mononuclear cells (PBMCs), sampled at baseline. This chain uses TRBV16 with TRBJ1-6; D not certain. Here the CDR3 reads CASSHPDASNSPLHF. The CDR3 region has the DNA TGTGCCAGCAGCCACCCGGACGCATCAAATTCACCCCTCCACTTT.